This T cell receptor beta chain came from a study of PD-1 blockade in classical Hodgkin lymphoma (dated by TCRdb to about 2020). For context, the study as a whole: Nivolumab dosing was 3 mg/kg intravenously every 2 weeks, continuing until either disease progression or unacceptable toxicity. A peripheral blood immune signature of response to PD-1 blockade in classical Hodgkin lymphoma was defined using TCR beta sequencing and CyTOF. What the research found in general, with its limitations: Trial patients with a complete response had baseline diversity similar to that of newly diagnosed patients, while partial responders and progressors had significantly lower diversity. By C4D1, a significant rise was seen in CD4+ TCR diversity but not in CD8+ TCR diversity (p=0.0027 vs p=0.16), and the rise was most apparent among complete responders (p=0.02). Baseline TCR diversity was reported to be lower in newly diagnosed patients than in healthy donors and to be lower still in relapsed/refractory patients. The study was restricted to a single clinical trial cohort, and the causes of repertoire differences, possibly disease activity or prior therapy, were left undefined. Lower diversity was observed in patients in whom nivolumab was started less than 1 year after ASCT, and these patients were excluded from later analyses so that confounding by immune reconstitution would be avoided.

Genomic DNA was extracted with the Qiagen DNeasy kit from unsorted PBMCs and from negatively selected CD4+ and CD8+ fractions. TCR beta CDR3 regions were amplified by immunoSEQ multiplex PCR using primers annealing to V and J segments. A synthetic immune receptor repertoire was used to minimize amplification bias, and any remaining bias was removed computationally after sequencing. Per the original workflow: Custom Python scripts were used to quantify repertoire diversity as the Shannon entropy index. Unsorted, CD4+ and CD8+ repertoires were analyzed separately, except for combined analyses in which CD4+ and CD8+ sequences were merged in silico. A clone was considered expanded if an increase in frequency of at least 2-fold after treatment relative to C1D1 was found, and a pseudocount of 0.5 was applied to clones undetected at baseline. Clones with 0 or 1 copy at C1D1 were defined as singleton clones, while clones with 2 or more copies were defined as non-singleton clones. Clones expanded in unsorted samples were assigned a CD4+, CD8+ or unknown annotation through matching of protein sequences in sorted samples from the same patient. Wilcoxon tests were applied to paired samples to test diversity changes from C1D1 to C4D1. Imported from immuneACCESS, the table was reduced by TCRdb to in-frame sequences with V and J called. These copies leave out some clones; in studies compared against another copy, an unresolved V gene accounts for under half, and the cause of the remainder is not known. V, J and clone size reflect that table, while D and trimming were determined from the DNA. The table for this sample lists about 15,000 clones; over 60% of them were counted only once. About 10% of the sample belongs to the ten largest clones.

V gives up 1 base and J gives up 5 bases, and the segment between their germline ends measures 6 bases. The CDR3 measures 12 amino acids from cysteine to phenylalanine. The CDR3 DNA has 36 bases and is translated from base 1. The germline V gene (reference sequence) yields MNHEY for CDR1 and SMNVEV for CDR2. Turning to this clone: It lacks a known antigen. The sample holds no much larger clone one base away, and base qualities are not on file. Other DNA sequences in this specimen translate into the identical CDR3.

The sample's time point, from its label and the paper: cycle 1 day 1 (C1D1), immediately before nivolumab initiation. All trial patients had relapsed after autologous stem cell transplantation, with cohorts A, B and C differing in prior brentuximab vedotin exposure. The trial cohort was composed of under 70 patients with relapsed/refractory classical Hodgkin lymphoma, for whom complete response, partial response or progressive disease was recorded as best overall response. Single-agent nivolumab was administered to trial patients in the multi-cohort phase II CheckMate 205 trial. An independent review committee assessed best overall response using the 2007 International Working Group response criteria. Trial PBMCs were collected immediately before nivolumab initiation (C1D1) and during therapy at cycle 2 day 1 and cycle 4 day 1. Peripheral blood was collected in 8 mL Vacutainer Cell Preparation Tubes, from which PBMCs were isolated by centrifugation and then cryopreserved.

This receptor was identified in a human donor with classical Hodgkin lymphoma. This sample comprised peripheral blood mononuclear cells (PBMCs), obtained at baseline. In this chain, TRBV27 is recombined with TRBJ2-7; the D gene is perhaps TRBD2, on 5 matching bases. Here is the DNA: TGTGCCAGCAGTTTATTGGGAGACGAGCAGTACTTC. It translates as CASSLLGDEQYF.